Listed below are T cell receptor beta chains from one sample, sequenced in a study of blood T cell repertoires in COVID-19. Method: immunoSEQ multiplex PCR; TCRdb's copy keeps in-frame clones and lacks some. The repertoire holds 70,000 to 90,000 clones, with around 88% as singletons. Sequenced sample: PBMCs or T cells enriched from blood (not recorded which). The receptors were sampled from a woman in her forties or fifties with acute COVID-19. The CDR3 runs from the conserved cysteine through the conserved F or W. The D gene is left open where the match is weak. Part of the rows lack a size; the others show once, few, many or a class for expanded clones.

v_gene: TRBV18; abundance: NA; d_gene: TRBD1; j_gene: TRBJ1-1; CDR3aa: CASSRTGTGAGTEAFF; CDR3nt: TGTGCCAGCTCACGAACCGGGACAGGGGCCGGCACTGAAGCTTTCTTT
v_gene: TRBV5-1; abundance: once; d_gene: TRBD2; j_gene: TRBJ2-7; CDR3aa: CASSLVGSGRISHEQYF; CDR3nt: TGCGCCAGCAGCTTGGTTGGTAGCGGGAGGATATCCCACGAGCAGTACTTC
v_gene: TRBV19; abundance: NA; d_gene: NA; j_gene: TRBJ1-4; CDR3aa: CASSIVGGQLFF; CDR3nt: TGTGCCAGTAGTATAGTTGGTGGGCAACTGTTTTTT
v_gene: TRBV5-1; abundance: few; d_gene: TRBD2; j_gene: TRBJ2-7; CDR3aa: CASSLELAGAYEQYF; CDR3nt: TGCGCCAGCAGCTTGGAACTAGCGGGGGCCTACGAGCAGTACTTC
v_gene: TRBV12-5; abundance: NA; d_gene: TRBD1; j_gene: TRBJ1-4; CDR3aa: CASGQGQVKEKLFF; CDR3nt: TGTGCTAGTGGACAGGGACAGGTCAAGGAAAAACTGTTTTTT
v_gene: TRBV5-1; abundance: NA; d_gene: NA; j_gene: TRBJ2-4; CDR3aa: CASSLDGGAGKNIQYF; CDR3nt: TGCGCCAGCAGCTTGGATGGGGGCGCGGGCAAAAACATTCAGTACTTC
v_gene: TRBV5-4; abundance: NA; d_gene: TRBD2; j_gene: TRBJ2-5; CDR3aa: CASSLGGTSGPQETQYF; CDR3nt: TGTGCCAGCAGCTTGGGGGGGACTAGCGGCCCTCAAGAGACCCAGTACTTC
v_gene: TRBV6-5; abundance: NA; d_gene: TRBD1; j_gene: TRBJ1-1; CDR3aa: CASSTGTGANEAFF; CDR3nt: TGTGCCAGCAGCACCGGGACAGGGGCGAATGAAGCTTTCTTT
v_gene: TRBV5-6; abundance: NA; d_gene: TRBD1; j_gene: TRBJ2-7; CDR3aa: CASSLTGGDEQYF; CDR3nt: TGTGCCAGCAGCTTGACAGGGGGCGACGAGCAGTACTTC
v_gene: TRBV10-3; abundance: NA; d_gene: TRBD1; j_gene: TRBJ2-6; CDR3aa: CAISTGQLNSGANVLTF; CDR3nt: TGTGCCATCAGCACGGGACAGTTGAACTCTGGGGCCAACGTCCTGACTTTC
v_gene: TRBV6-5; abundance: NA; d_gene: NA; j_gene: TRBJ1-4; CDR3aa: CASSYRGGGEKLFF; CDR3nt: TGTGCCAGCAGTTACCGAGGGGGTGGCGAAAAACTGTTTTTT
v_gene: TRBV7-2; abundance: once; d_gene: NA; j_gene: TRBJ1-3; CDR3aa: CASSLRGRDSGNTIYF; CDR3nt: TGTGCCAGCAGCTTAAGGGGTAGGGACTCTGGAAACACCATATATTTT
v_gene: TRBV7-2; abundance: NA; d_gene: NA; j_gene: TRBJ1-1; CDR3aa: CASSLPRVVEAFF; CDR3nt: TGTGCCAGCAGCTTACCCCGGGTAGTTGAAGCTTTCTTT
v_gene: TRBV4-3; abundance: NA; d_gene: TRBD1; j_gene: TRBJ1-3; CDR3aa: CASSQDGTGGNGNTIYF; CDR3nt: TGCGCCAGCAGCCAAGATGGGACAGGGGGCAATGGAAACACCATATATTTT
v_gene: TRBV7-6; abundance: NA; d_gene: TRBD1; j_gene: TRBJ1-3; CDR3aa: CASSLTLDRASGNTIYF; CDR3nt: TGTGCCAGCAGCTTAACGCTGGACAGGGCCTCTGGAAACACCATATATTTT
v_gene: TRBV19; abundance: NA; d_gene: TRBD1; j_gene: TRBJ1-2; CDR3aa: CASRKQGTGGYTF; CDR3nt: TGTGCCAGTAGGAAACAGGGGACAGGCGGCTACACCTTC
v_gene: TRBV6-1; abundance: NA; d_gene: TRBD2; j_gene: TRBJ2-1; CDR3aa: CASSDRLAGGTYNEQFF; CDR3nt: TGTGCCAGCAGTGACCGACTAGCGGGAGGGACCTACAATGAGCAGTTCTTC
v_gene: TRBV12-5; abundance: NA; d_gene: NA; j_gene: TRBJ1-5; CDR3aa: CASGLVINIDLQQPQHF; CDR3nt: TGTGCTAGTGGTTTGGTAATAAATATCGATCTCCAGCAGCCCCAGCATTTT
v_gene: TRBV11-2; abundance: NA; d_gene: NA; j_gene: TRBJ2-1; CDR3aa: CASSPITGSYNEQFF; CDR3nt: TGTGCCAGCAGCCCCATCACCGGGAGCTACAATGAGCAGTTCTTC
v_gene: TRBV2; abundance: once; d_gene: TRBD1; j_gene: TRBJ1-5; CDR3aa: CASRAGTGGNQPQHF; CDR3nt: TGTGCCAGCAGAGCCGGGACAGGGGGTAATCAGCCCCAGCATTTT
v_gene: TRBV5-1; abundance: NA; d_gene: NA; j_gene: TRBJ2-1; CDR3aa: CASSSNTSSYNEQFF; CDR3nt: TGCGCCAGCAGCTCTAATACGAGCTCCTACAATGAGCAGTTCTTC
v_gene: TRBV4-1; abundance: NA; d_gene: NA; j_gene: TRBJ1-2; CDR3aa: CASSHPESYGYTF; CDR3nt: TGCGCCAGCAGTCACCCTGAGAGCTACGGCTACACCTTC
v_gene: TRBV11-2; abundance: NA; d_gene: TRBD2; j_gene: TRBJ2-5; CDR3aa: CASSAGGQETQYF; CDR3nt: TGTGCCAGCAGCGCCGGGGGGCAAGAGACCCAGTACTTC
v_gene: TRBV5-5; abundance: NA; d_gene: TRBD1; j_gene: TRBJ1-1; CDR3aa: CASSLTTGGLNTEAFF; CDR3nt: TGTGCCAGCAGCTTGACCACAGGGGGGCTGAACACTGAAGCTTTCTTT
v_gene: TRBV9; abundance: NA; d_gene: NA; j_gene: TRBJ2-5; CDR3aa: CASSVGTSGGRETQYF; CDR3nt: TGTGCCAGCAGCGTAGGGACCTCTGGAGGGAGAGAGACCCAGTACTTC
v_gene: TRBV5-4; abundance: once; d_gene: NA; j_gene: TRBJ1-6; CDR3aa: CASSLASSYNSPLHF; CDR3nt: TGTGCCAGCAGCTTGGCGAGCTCCTATAATTCACCCCTCCACTTT
v_gene: TRBV19; abundance: NA; d_gene: NA; j_gene: TRBJ2-3; CDR3aa: CASSIGRFPDTQYF; CDR3nt: TGTGCCAGTAGTATAGGGCGGTTTCCAGATACGCAGTATTTT
v_gene: TRBV6-5; abundance: NA; d_gene: TRBD1; j_gene: TRBJ2-7; CDR3aa: CASKRTGGVEQYF; CDR3nt: TGTGCCAGCAAGAGGACAGGGGGCGTCGAGCAGTACTTC
v_gene: TRBV24-1; abundance: NA; d_gene: NA; j_gene: TRBJ1-1; CDR3aa: CATRGAENTEAFF; CDR3nt: TGTGCCACCAGGGGGGCAGAGAACACTGAAGCTTTCTTT
v_gene: TRBV4-2; abundance: NA; d_gene: NA; j_gene: TRBJ1-2; CDR3aa: CASSQDRDPNYGYTF; CDR3nt: TGTGCCAGCAGCCAAGATCGGGATCCTAACTATGGCTACACCTTC
v_gene: TRBV5-1; abundance: NA; d_gene: NA; j_gene: TRBJ1-4; CDR3aa: CASSLASQAGNEKLFF; CDR3nt: TGCGCCAGCAGCTTGGCGAGCCAGGCGGGTAATGAAAAACTGTTTTTT
v_gene: TRBV18; abundance: NA; d_gene: NA; j_gene: TRBJ1-4; CDR3aa: CASSPAGARGEKLFF; CDR3nt: TGTGCCAGCTCACCAGCGGGGGCTCGCGGTGAAAAACTGTTTTTT
v_gene: TRBV6-5; abundance: NA; d_gene: TRBD1; j_gene: TRBJ1-1; CDR3aa: CASSRGGSVATEAFF; CDR3nt: TGTGCCAGCAGTAGAGGGGGCAGTGTGGCCACTGAAGCTTTCTTT
v_gene: TRBV11-2; abundance: NA; d_gene: TRBD1; j_gene: TRBJ1-3; CDR3aa: CASSRDRGSGNTIYF; CDR3nt: TGTGCCAGCAGCCGTGACAGGGGCTCTGGAAACACCATATATTTT
v_gene: TRBV10-3; abundance: NA; d_gene: TRBD2; j_gene: TRBJ2-3; CDR3aa: CAISEGLAGGTDTQYF; CDR3nt: TGTGCCATCAGTGAGGGACTAGCGGGAGGCACAGATACGCAGTATTTT
v_gene: TRBV19; abundance: NA; d_gene: NA; j_gene: TRBJ1-2; CDR3aa: CASSIRALGEYGYTF; CDR3nt: TGTGCCAGTAGTATCCGCGCCCTGGGAGAATATGGCTACACCTTC
v_gene: TRBV18; abundance: NA; d_gene: TRBD1; j_gene: TRBJ1-5; CDR3aa: CASSPTGDPRPQHF; CDR3nt: TGTGCCAGCTCACCAACAGGGGACCCTAGGCCCCAGCATTTT
v_gene: TRBV19; abundance: NA; d_gene: NA; j_gene: TRBJ2-3; CDR3aa: CATYSDLALCYTDTQYF; CDR3nt: TGTGCCACCTACAGCGATCTAGCGCTCTGTTACACAGATACGCAGTATTTT
v_gene: TRBV9; abundance: NA; d_gene: TRBD1; j_gene: TRBJ1-2; CDR3aa: CASSVGTGDSGYTF; CDR3nt: TGTGCCAGCAGCGTAGGGACAGGGGATTCCGGCTACACCTTC
v_gene: TRBV19; abundance: NA; d_gene: TRBD2; j_gene: TRBJ2-1; CDR3aa: CASSTRGGEQFF; CDR3nt: TGTGCCAGTAGTACCCGGGGGGGTGAGCAGTTCTTC
v_gene: TRBV3-1/TRBV3-2; abundance: NA; d_gene: TRBD2; j_gene: TRBJ2-7; CDR3aa: CASSLSLAGRDEQYF; CDR3nt: TGTGCCAGCAGCCTCAGTTTAGCGGGCCGGGACGAGCAGTACTTC
v_gene: TRBV5-1; abundance: NA; d_gene: NA; j_gene: TRBJ1-2; CDR3aa: CASSPGVDYGYTF; CDR3nt: TGCGCCAGCAGCCCGGGGGTTGACTATGGCTACACCTTC
v_gene: TRBV7-9; abundance: NA; d_gene: NA; j_gene: TRBJ2-5; CDR3aa: CASSLVTVQETQYF; CDR3nt: TGTGCCAGCAGCTTAGTCACAGTCCAAGAGACCCAGTACTTC
v_gene: TRBV12-3/TRBV12-4; abundance: once; d_gene: NA; j_gene: TRBJ1-3; CDR3aa: CASSPLLGNTIYF; CDR3nt: TGTGCCAGCAGTCCCTTACTTGGAAACACCATATATTTT
v_gene: TRBV10-3; abundance: NA; d_gene: NA; j_gene: TRBJ1-2; CDR3aa: CATRRQDYYGYTF; CDR3nt: TGTGCCACCCGTCGACAGGACTACTATGGCTACACCTTC
v_gene: TRBV6-5; abundance: once; d_gene: NA; j_gene: TRBJ1-2; CDR3aa: CASSYSKGVDYGYTF; CDR3nt: TGTGCCAGCAGTTACTCGAAGGGGGTTGACTATGGCTACACCTTC
v_gene: TRBV5-4; abundance: few; d_gene: TRBD2; j_gene: TRBJ2-7; CDR3aa: CASSRSGRENYEQYF; CDR3nt: TGTGCCAGCAGCCGCAGCGGGAGGGAAAACTACGAGCAGTACTTC
v_gene: TRBV30; abundance: NA; d_gene: TRBD2; j_gene: TRBJ2-1; CDR3aa: CAWALSERELFNEQFF; CDR3nt: TGTGCCTGGGCTCTTTCTGAGCGGGAGTTGTTCAATGAGCAGTTCTTC
v_gene: TRBV5-6; abundance: NA; d_gene: NA; j_gene: TRBJ1-2; CDR3aa: CASSTAPGDDYGYTF; CDR3nt: TGTGCCAGCAGCACGGCCCCCGGGGATGACTATGGCTACACCTTC
v_gene: TRBV6-6; abundance: NA; d_gene: TRBD1; j_gene: TRBJ1-3; CDR3aa: CASSRGQGWGGNTIYF; CDR3nt: TGTGCCAGCAGTCGAGGACAGGGCTGGGGTGGAAACACCATATATTTT
v_gene: TRBV2; abundance: NA; d_gene: NA; j_gene: TRBJ1-1; CDR3aa: CASSGNRATEAFF; CDR3nt: TGTGCCAGCAGTGGTAACAGGGCCACTGAAGCTTTCTTT
v_gene: TRBV7-2; abundance: NA; d_gene: TRBD1; j_gene: TRBJ2-7; CDR3aa: CASSLVGQGASYEQYF; CDR3nt: TGTGCCAGCAGCTTAGTTGGACAGGGGGCTTCCTACGAGCAGTACTTC
v_gene: TRBV3-1/TRBV3-2; abundance: NA; d_gene: TRBD1; j_gene: TRBJ2-7; CDR3aa: CASSSWTGGGYEQYF; CDR3nt: TGTGCCAGCAGCTCCTGGACAGGGGGTGGCTACGAGCAGTACTTC
v_gene: TRBV29-1; abundance: once; d_gene: TRBD2; j_gene: TRBJ2-4; CDR3aa: CSVESPGGNIQYF; CDR3nt: TGCAGCGTTGAGTCTCCGGGGGGGAACATTCAGTACTTC